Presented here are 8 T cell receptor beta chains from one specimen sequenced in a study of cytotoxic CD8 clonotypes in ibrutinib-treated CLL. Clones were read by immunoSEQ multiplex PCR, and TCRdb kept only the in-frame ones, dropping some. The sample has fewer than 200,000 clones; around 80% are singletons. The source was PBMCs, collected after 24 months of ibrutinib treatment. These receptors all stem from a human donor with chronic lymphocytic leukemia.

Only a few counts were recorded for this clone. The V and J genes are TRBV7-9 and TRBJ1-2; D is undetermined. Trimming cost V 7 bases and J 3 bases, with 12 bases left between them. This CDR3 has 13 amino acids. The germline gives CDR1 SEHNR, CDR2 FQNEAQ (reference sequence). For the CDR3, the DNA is TGTGCCAGCACCAGTGCCAGATACTATGGCTACACCTTC. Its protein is CASTSARYYGYTF. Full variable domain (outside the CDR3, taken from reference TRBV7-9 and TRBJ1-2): DTGVSQNPRHKITKRGQNVTFRCDPISEHNRLYWYRQTLGQGPEFLTYFQNEAQLEKSRLLSDRFSAERPKGSFSTLEIQRTEQGDSAMYLCASTSARYYGYTFGSGTRLTVV.

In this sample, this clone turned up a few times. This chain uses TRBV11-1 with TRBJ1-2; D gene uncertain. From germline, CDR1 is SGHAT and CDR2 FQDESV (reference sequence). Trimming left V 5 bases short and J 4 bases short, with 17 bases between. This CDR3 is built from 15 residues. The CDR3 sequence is CASSLGRSSSYGYTF. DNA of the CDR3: TGTGCCAGCAGCCTTGGGCGGTCCTCGTCCTATGGCTACACCTTC.

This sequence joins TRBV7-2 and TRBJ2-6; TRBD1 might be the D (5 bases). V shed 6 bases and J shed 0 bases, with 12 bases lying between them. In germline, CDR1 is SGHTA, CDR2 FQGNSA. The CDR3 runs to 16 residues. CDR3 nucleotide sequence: TGTGCCAGCAGATACACAGGATTCTCTGGGGCCAACGTCCTGACTTTC. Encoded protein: CASRYTGFSGANVLTF.

CDR3 protein: CASSPSGVTYNEQFF. Written as DNA, the CDR3 is TGCGCCAGCAGCCCATCAGGGGTGACCTACAATGAGCAGTTCTTC. The V gene is TRBV5-1, the J gene TRBJ2-1, with D perhaps TRBD1 (6 bases). The length of the CDR3 is 15 residues. Trimming stripped 4 bases from V and 2 bases from J, with 13 bases between. In germline, CDR1 is SGHRS, CDR2 YFSETQ. Drawing the rest from reference TRBV5-1 and TRBJ2-1, the complete variable domain is KAGVTQTPRYLIKTRGQQVTLSCSPISGHRSVSWYQQTPGQGLQFLFEYFSETQRNKGNFPGRFSGRQFSNSRSEMNVSTLELGDSALYLCASSPSGVTYNEQFFGPGTRLTVL.

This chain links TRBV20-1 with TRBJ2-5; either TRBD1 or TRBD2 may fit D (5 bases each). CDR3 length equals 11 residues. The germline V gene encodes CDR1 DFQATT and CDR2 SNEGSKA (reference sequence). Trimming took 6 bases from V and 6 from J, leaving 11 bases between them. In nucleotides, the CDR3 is TGCAGTGCCCAGGGACGTCAGACCCAGTACTTC. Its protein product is CSAQGRQTQYF.

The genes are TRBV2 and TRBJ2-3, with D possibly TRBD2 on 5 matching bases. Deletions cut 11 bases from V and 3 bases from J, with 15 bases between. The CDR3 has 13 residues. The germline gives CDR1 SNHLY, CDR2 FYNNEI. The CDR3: CAEGSSTTDTQYF. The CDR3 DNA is TGTGCCGAGGGCTCCTCGACAACAGATACGCAGTATTTT.

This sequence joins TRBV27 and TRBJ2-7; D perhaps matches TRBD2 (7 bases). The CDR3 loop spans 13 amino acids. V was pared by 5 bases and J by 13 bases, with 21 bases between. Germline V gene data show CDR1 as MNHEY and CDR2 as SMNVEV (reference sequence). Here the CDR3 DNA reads TGTGCCAGCAGTCCATGGGGGGCCAGCGGGAAATACTTC. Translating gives CASSPWGASGKYF.

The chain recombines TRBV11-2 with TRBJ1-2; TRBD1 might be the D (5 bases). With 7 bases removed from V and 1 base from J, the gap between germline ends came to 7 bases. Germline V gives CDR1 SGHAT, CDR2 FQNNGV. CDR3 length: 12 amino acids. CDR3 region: CASTQGNYGYTF. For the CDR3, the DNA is TGTGCCAGCACCCAGGGTAACTATGGCTACACCTTC.